A single sample is the source of the 11 T cell receptor beta chains below, sequenced in a study of Graves' ophthalmopathy and Graves' hyperthyroidism. The study amplified TCR beta CDR3 regions using RNA transcripts. Second-round multiplex PCR came after first-round RT-PCR with HTBI primers. Each CDR3 protein gets one entry after TCRdb re-called the multiplex PCR reads with MiXCR. This table has 400,000 to 450,000 distinct CDR3 sequences, around 21% appearing once. The specimen sequenced was peripheral blood. The receptors originated from a woman aged 18-30 years with stable Graves' hyperthyroidism.

The chain recombines TRBV11-2 with TRBJ2-1; D call uncertain. Germline assignment: CDR1 SGHAT and CDR2 FQNNGV. This CDR3 has 13 residues. Trimming left V 1 base short and J 12 bases short, with 13 bases between. The CDR3 DNA reads as TGTGCCAGCAGCTTAGTTGACTCTCCGGGGCAGTTCTTC. Amino acids: CASSLVDSPGQFF.

This clonotype was observed at least ten times. This rearrangement joins TRBV10-3 to TRBJ2-7; D is perhaps TRBD1 (5 bases). CDR1 ENHRY and CDR2 SYGVKD come from the germline V gene. This CDR3 is 13 amino acids long. The V end was cut by 4 bases, the J end by 2 bases, with 9 bases between. As DNA, the CDR3 is TGTGCCATCAGTGTTGGGGCAGCCTACGAGCAGTACTTC. It specifies CAISVGAAYEQYF.

This clonotype was counted ten times or more. The chain uses TRBV4-1 and TRBJ1-2; no clear D gene. Germline V gives CDR1 MGHRA, CDR2 YSYEKL. There are 16 residues in the CDR3. The V end lost 0 bases, the J end lost 5 bases, and 16 bases lay between the germline ends. The CDR3 nucleotides are TGCGCCAGCAGCCAAGAACGTGACGTAGGCGGTTATGGCTACACCTTC. Its protein is CASSQERDVGGYGYTF.

This clonotype appeared many times. This rearrangement joins TRBV5-1 to TRBJ2-7; 13 bases map to TRBD2. Germline V gene lookup returns CDR1 SGHRS and CDR2 YFSETQ. Losses at the gene ends were 3 bases for V and 3 bases for J; bases not matched to a gene: 3. This CDR3 contains 15 residues. The CDR3 spells CASSWGTSGNYEQYF. In DNA form, the CDR3 reads TGCGCCAGCAGCTGGGGGACTAGCGGGAACTACGAGCAGTACTTC.

This clonotype was seen repeatedly, ten times or more. The gene calls are TRBV12-3 or TRBV12-4 and TRBJ2-5; a possible D gene is TRBD2 (6 bases). Trimming removed 2 bases at V and 1 base at J, with 8 bases between. This CDR3 comprises 14 residues. CDR3 sequence: CASSLMGGQETQYF. DNA of the CDR3: TGTGCCAGCAGTTTAATGGGAGGCCAAGAGACCCAGTACTTC.

The CDR3 protein is CASSQPDSADYGYTF. The CDR3 DNA reads TGTGCCAGCAGTCAGCCGGACAGTGCCGACTATGGCTACACCTTC. This chain joins TRBV12-3 or TRBV12-4 and TRBJ1-2; tentative D call: TRBD1 (6 bases). Trimming took 5 bases from V and 3 from J, leaving 16 bases between them. The CDR3 runs 15 residues.

The rearrangement joins TRBV9 to TRBJ1-2, with D perhaps matching TRBD1 (6 bases). CDR3 length: 16 amino acids. CDR1 and CDR2 (germline): SGDLS, YYNGEE. The V end lost 0 bases, the J end lost 4 bases, and 16 bases lay between the germline ends. The CDR3 DNA is TGTGCCAGCAGCGTAGCTACGGGGGGGGGCCTCTATGGCTACACCTTC. Translated: CASSVATGGGLYGYTF.

This clonotype was seen at least ten times. The V gene is TRBV27, the J gene TRBJ1-1; D gene ambiguous. This CDR3 contains 13 residues. From germline, CDR1 is MNHEY and CDR2 SMNVEV (reference sequence). Trimming shortened V by 10 bases and J by 4 bases, and 16 bases separated the two germline ends. Here the CDR3 reads CAISKGLGTEAFF. DNA for the CDR3: TGTGCCATCTCGAAAGGGTTGGGCACTGAAGCTTTCTTT.

This clonotype was seen once. This may be a read error: a much more frequent sequence differs by one nucleotide. The V and J genes are TRBV2 and TRBJ2-7; D not certain. This CDR3 comprises 12 residues. Germline CDR1 is SNHLY and CDR2 is FYNNEI. This CDR3 is CSSSEFWGEQYF. The CDR3, as DNA: TGTTCCAGCAGTGAATTCTGGGGCGAGCAGTACTTC.

The J gene is TRBJ1-2, the V gene TRBV6-1; weak D call: TRBD1 (5 bases). Germline CDR1 reads MNHNS; CDR2 reads SASEGT. V dropped 7 bases and J dropped 3 bases, with 12 bases sitting between them. This CDR3 contains 13 residues. Written as DNA, the CDR3 is TGTGCCAGCACCGGGACTTTTGACTATGGCTACACCTTC. Protein product: CASTGTFDYGYTF.

Note on this clonotype: Relative to the germline gene, one junction end is altered; a read error may explain this. The chain recombines TRBV20-1 with TRBJ2-5; the D gene is possibly TRBD1 (7 bases). The CDR3 contains 15 residues. CDR1 is DFQATT, CDR2 SNEGSKA, per germline (reference sequence). In DNA form, the CDR3 reads TGCAGTGCTAACCCCCTCAAGGACAGGCAAGAGACGGGGGACTTC. The encoded protein is CSANPLKDRQETGDF.